Listed below are T cell receptor beta chains from one sample, sequenced in a study of blood T cell repertoires in COVID-19. TCRdb's table, derived via immunoSEQ multiplex PCR, lists solely in-frame clones and lacks some. The top ten hold around 9.3% of the sample, which has roughly 370,000 clones, around nine tenths seen once. The specimen was PBMCs or T cells enriched from blood (not recorded which). These receptors were taken from a woman between 50 and 59 years old who had recovered from COVID-19. CDR3s include the opening cysteine and the closing phenylalanine or tryptophan. Part of the rows lack a size; the others show once, few, many or a class for expanded clones.

clone size	J gene	V gene	CDR3 protein
NA	TRBJ2-7	TRBV5-1	CASSQTDTGTAYEQYF
NA	TRBJ2-7	TRBV30	CAWSSAYEQYF
NA	TRBJ2-2	TRBV4-3	CASSQDYEWTGELFF
NA	TRBJ1-1	TRBV29-1	CSVGGTASTEAFF
NA	TRBJ2-3	TRBV7-2	CASSRSRGAQYF
NA	TRBJ2-3	TRBV9	CASSVLGFRGTDTQYF
NA	TRBJ1-4	TRBV5-1	CASMSGTGGKLNEKLFF
NA	TRBJ1-5	TRBV4-3	CASSQGTGRQPQHF
NA	TRBJ2-7	TRBV27	CASSLQTGGAPYEQYF
once	TRBJ1-2	TRBV11-1	CASSLRANYGYTF
NA	TRBJ2-5	TRBV11-3	CASSPSPRQETQYF
NA	TRBJ2-1	TRBV30	CAWSRGEGGLRNEQFF
few	TRBJ1-1	TRBV11-2	CASSPRDRVGDTEAFF
NA	TRBJ2-4	TRBV2	CASSFDGGLAKNIQYF
NA	TRBJ2-3	TRBV11-3	CASSLETSASTDTQYF
NA	TRBJ2-3	TRBV10-3	CAIGSGQSTDTQYF
NA	TRBJ1-1	TRBV5-1	CASSLSQGHSNTEAFF